The 21 T cell receptor beta chains presented below share a single source sample, sequenced in a study of T-cell memory formation after mild COVID-19 listed by TCRdb under 2021. Preparation of the library involved 5' RACE. These reads were obtained on an Illumina NovaSeq 6000. The public reads were reprocessed in TCRdb via fastp at Q25 and MiXCR, keeping in-frame beta chains. Records with the same CDR3 protein are collapsed into one entry carrying the most frequent genes and DNA. Recorded for this sample are some 120,000 distinct CDR3 sequences; roughly 15% of them occurred a single time. More than 11% of the sample belongs to the ten largest clones. Input material: PBMCs or a T cell subset sorted from them (not recorded which). These receptors all come from an adult woman who had mild COVID-19 (a few samples of this study predate the infection). The sample titles of this study are shuffled in the database, so cell type and time point are left out; the donor was told from shared clones.

The chain couples TRBV29-1 to TRBJ2-3; possibly TRBD1 for D (5 bases). The CDR3 is 15 residues long. Germline V gene lookup returns CDR1 SQVTM and CDR2 ANQGSEA. V was shortened by 1 base and J by 0 bases, with 11 bases between the two germline ends. In nucleotides, the CDR3 is TGCAGCGTTGAAGGAGACAGCCTTAGCACAGATACGCAGTATTTT. Amino acid sequence: CSVEGDSLSTDTQYF.

The chain carries TRBV29-1 and TRBJ2-3; D is perhaps TRBD1 (6 bases). Germline CDR1 and CDR2: SQVTM and ANQGSEA. V was pared by 4 bases and J by 2 bases, with 10 bases between. CDR3 length equals 13 residues. The CDR3 protein is CSVGGRNTDTQYF. The DNA for the CDR3 is TGCAGCGTTGGGGGGCGGAACACAGATACGCAGTATTTT.

The rearrangement uses TRBV20-1 and TRBJ2-7; the D is unclear. V lost 2 bases and J 3 bases, leaving 11 bases between the germline ends. The germline gives CDR1 DFQATT, CDR2 SNEGSKA (reference sequence). CDR3 length: 13 amino acids. CDR3 amino acids: CSARKGNFYEQYF. The CDR3 DNA reads as TGCAGTGCTAGAAAGGGTAATTTCTACGAGCAGTACTTC.

This clonotype was seen a handful of times. V usage is TRBV20-1 and J usage is TRBJ1-1; 7 nucleotides line up with TRBD1. The V gene's germline CDR1 is DFQATT and CDR2 SNEGSKA (reference sequence). The CDR3 has 14 residues. V dropped 5 bases and J dropped 3; count of bases not matched to a gene: 9. The CDR3 is CSAYPGTEYTEAFF. The CDR3, as DNA: TGCAGTGCTTATCCCGGGACAGAGTACACTGAAGCTTTCTTT.

The V call is TRBV27, the J call TRBJ2-3, with a possible D match to TRBD2 (5 bases). The CDR3 runs to 15 residues. Germline assignment: CDR1 MNHEY and CDR2 SMNVEV (reference sequence). The V gene lost 3 bases and the J gene lost 5 bases, with 15 bases spanning the gap. The CDR3 spells CASSFGGRRLDTQYF. The CDR3 DNA is TGTGCCAGCAGTTTCGGAGGAAGGAGGCTAGATACGCAGTATTTT.

This clonotype was counted only a few times. This chain links TRBV4-1 with TRBJ1-2; 9 bases map to TRBD1. The CDR3 is 15 residues long. The germline CDR1 and CDR2 sequences are MGHRA and YSYEKL. V lost 1 base and J lost 4; bases outside the gene matches: 4. CDR3 sequence reads: CASSQGTGDLYGYTF. In nucleotides, the CDR3 is TGCGCCAGCAGCCAAGGGACAGGGGACCTCTATGGCTACACCTTC.

This clonotype was observed a few times. The CDR3 region is CASSLSRAGELFF. The CDR3 DNA reads as TGTGCCAGCAGCTTGAGTAGGGCCGGGGAGCTGTTTTTT. This chain uses TRBV5-6 with TRBJ2-2, with unresolved D. With 1 base removed from V and 6 bases from J, the gap between germline ends came to 7 bases. Germline CDR1 reads SGHDT; CDR2 reads YYEEEE. The CDR3 length is 13 residues.

J is TRBJ2-3 and V is TRBV5-6; 10 nucleotides align to TRBD2. This CDR3 region has 15 residues. V shed 4 bases, J shed 12 bases, and the junction held 14 bases outside the gene matches. The germline V gene has CDR1 SGHDT and CDR2 YYEEEE. CDR3 residues: CASSEHPGLAPPQYF. For the CDR3, the DNA is TGTGCCAGCAGCGAACATCCGGGACTAGCGCCGCCCCAGTATTTT.

The CDR3 DNA is TGCGCCAGCAGAACCGGGACAGCAGACTCCTACAATGAGCAGTTCTTC. Translating gives CASRTGTADSYNEQFF. V is TRBV5-1 and J is TRBJ2-1; 7 nucleotides agree with TRBD1. Germline values: CDR1 SGHRS, CDR2 YFSETQ. The CDR3 runs 16 residues. V trimming: 5 bases; J trimming: 0 bases; junction bases outside the gene matches: 8. Full variable domain (outside the CDR3, taken from reference TRBV5-1 and TRBJ2-1): KAGVTQTPRYLIKTRGQQVTLSCSPISGHRSVSWYQQTPGQGLQFLFEYFSETQRNKGNFPGRFSGRQFSNSRSEMNVSTLELGDSALYLCASRTGTADSYNEQFFGPGTRLTVL.

This clonotype was seen a handful of times. The genes are TRBV6-5 and TRBJ1-1; no clear D gene. Per germline, CDR1 MNHEY and CDR2 SVGAGI. There are 15 residues in the CDR3. V was trimmed by 5 bases and J by 4 bases, leaving 17 bases between them. The CDR3 region has the DNA TGTGCCAGCAGTCAACCCCAAGGTGTTGCCACTGAAGCTTTCTTT. The encoded protein is CASSQPQGVATEAFF.

Points on this clonotype: At one end, the junction sequence differs from germline, possibly due to a read error. The chain carries TRBV29-1 and TRBJ1-1; D not certain. In germline, CDR1 is SQVTM, CDR2 ANQGSEA. The CDR3 runs 13 residues. CDR3 nucleotides: TGCAGCGTTGCGGAGAATCCGAACGCTGAAGCTTTCTTT. Encoded protein: CSVAENPNAEAFF.

This clonotype has a handful of counts. The chain joins TRBV7-8 to TRBJ1-3; 9 nucleotides align to TRBD1. The J segment lost 4 bases and the V segment lost 5 bases, leaving 3 bases of the junction unmatched. CDR1 is SGHVS and CDR2 is FQNEAQ in the germline V gene. The CDR3 length is 14 residues. The CDR3 coding sequence is TGTGCCAGCAGCGCCGGGACAGGGGGAAACACCATATATTTT. Translating it yields CASSAGTGGNTIYF.

Only a few counts were recorded for this clonotype. The rearrangement uses TRBV7-9 and TRBJ2-7, with D possibly being TRBD1 (6 bases). Germline assignment: CDR1 SEHNR and CDR2 FQNEAQ (reference sequence). The CDR3 is 14 residues long. Deletions cut 5 bases from V and 2 bases from J, with 13 bases between. CDR3 DNA: TGTGCCAGCAGCCCCGGGACACCTACCTACGAGCAGTACTTC. It translates to CASSPGTPTYEQYF.

The gene calls are TRBV29-1 and TRBJ1-1, with D possibly being TRBD1 (5 bases). The CDR3 has 11 amino acids. Trimming stripped 1 base from V and 10 bases from J, with 10 bases between. CDR1 and CDR2 from the germline V gene are SQVTM and ANQGSEA. The CDR3 DNA follows: TGCAGCGTTGAAGCAGGGCTCGGAGCTTTCTTT. Amino acids: CSVEAGLGAFF.

The gene calls are TRBV30 and TRBJ2-7, with D maybe TRBD1 (6 bases). The CDR3 length is 16 residues. Looked up from germline, CDR1 is GTSNPN and CDR2 is SVGIG (reference sequence). The V and J ends lost 1 base and 0 bases respectively, with 16 bases between them. CDR3 sequence: CAWSAPTGIVSYEQYF. CDR3 sequence (DNA): TGTGCCTGGAGTGCCCCCACAGGGATCGTCTCCTACGAGCAGTACTTC.

The V call is TRBV5-1, the J call TRBJ2-5; maybe TRBD2 (5 bases). The CDR3 length is 14 residues. The germline V gene encodes CDR1 SGHRS and CDR2 YFSETQ. V dropped 2 bases and J dropped 2 bases, with 10 bases sitting between them. The CDR3 sequence is CASSFVLAQETQYF. For the CDR3, the DNA is TGCGCCAGCAGCTTCGTCCTAGCTCAAGAGACCCAGTACTTC. Full variable domain (outside the CDR3, taken from reference TRBV5-1 and TRBJ2-5): KAGVTQTPRYLIKTRGQQVTLSCSPISGHRSVSWYQQTPGQGLQFLFEYFSETQRNKGNFPGRFSGRQFSNSRSEMNVSTLELGDSALYLCASSFVLAQETQYFGPGTRLLVL.

The table lists this clonotype with a few counts. The chain couples TRBV2 to TRBJ2-3, with D possibly TRBD1 on 6 matching bases. The CDR3 has 17 amino acids. The germline gives CDR1 SNHLY, CDR2 FYNNEI. V was pared by 6 bases and J by 0 bases, with 19 bases between. The CDR3 DNA reads as TGTGCCAGCAGGGACCACTACGGGACAACTAGCACAGATACGCAGTATTTT. Amino acid sequence: CASRDHYGTTSTDTQYF.

V gene TRBV6-5 combines with J gene TRBJ2-3; D not certain. The CDR3 runs to 15 residues. CDR1 is MNHEY and CDR2 is SVGAGI in the germline V gene. With 0 bases removed from V and 3 bases from J, the gap between germline ends came to 10 bases. The chain's CDR3 is CASSYSGVGTDTQYF. In DNA form, the CDR3 reads TGTGCCAGCAGTTACTCGGGCGTGGGGACAGATACGCAGTATTTT.

The gene calls are TRBV28 and TRBJ2-7, with unresolved D. Deletions cut 7 bases from V and 2 bases from J, with 9 bases between. The CDR3 runs to 12 residues. Germline values: CDR1 MDHEN, CDR2 SYDVKM. The CDR3 region has the DNA TGTGCCAGCAACGAGCAGCCCTACGAGCAGTACTTC. Residues: CASNEQPYEQYF.

The genes are TRBV14 and TRBJ1-2; tentative D call: TRBD1 (6 bases). V was trimmed by 4 bases and J by 5 bases, leaving 11 bases between them. The CDR3 contains 13 residues. Germline-derived CDR1 and CDR2 are SGHDN and FVKESK. CDR3 sequence (DNA): TGTGCCAGCAGCCGGGGCAGGGGATATGGCTACACCTTC. Amino acid sequence: CASSRGRGYGYTF.

Only a few counts were recorded for this clonotype. This chain joins TRBV29-1 and TRBJ1-1; D unclear. The CDR3 runs 12 residues. Trimming removed 3 bases at V and 4 bases at J, with 9 bases between. The V gene's germline CDR1 is SQVTM and CDR2 ANQGSEA. This CDR3 is CSVDVIVTEAFF. CDR3 bases: TGCAGCGTTGACGTAATAGTCACTGAAGCTTTCTTT.